This T cell receptor beta chain was sequenced in a study of blood T cell repertoires in COVID-19. Looked up from germline, CDR1 is SGHAT and CDR2 is FQNNGV. The V end was cut by 6 bases, the J end by 4 bases, with 11 bases between. This CDR3 has 13 residues. This clone was seen once. Method: immunoSEQ multiplex PCR; TCRdb's copy keeps in-frame clones and lacks some. The sample includes about 430,000 clones, over 75% seen only once; the top ten take less than 1.5%. Sample: PBMCs or T cells enriched from blood (not recorded which). This chain uses TRBV11-2 with TRBJ2-3, with D perhaps TRBD1 (6 bases). The source of this sequence is a woman aged 18-29 years who had been exposed to COVID-19. The CDR3 region is CASRYRVADTQYF. CDR3 nucleotide sequence: TGTGCCAGCAGGTACAGGGTTGCAGATACGCAGTATTTT.